This TCR beta chain comes out of a study of naive and memory T cell subsets. Four PCR rounds used nested alpha and beta constant region primers plus the SP2 primer. MiXCR, run by TCRdb on the 5' RACE reads, gives a single entry per CDR3 protein. The sample records more than 55,000 distinct CDR3 sequences, over 6% being singletons. In its sample, this clonotype was seen a few times. This CDR3 spans 16 amino acids. Germline assignment: CDR1 DFQATT and CDR2 SNEGSKA (reference sequence). J gave up 3 bases and V 0 bases, and 8 bases lay outside the gene matches. The library had UMIs added by 3' ligation of an oligonucleotide to TCR cDNA. Unsorted total RNA, about 1 to 1000 ng, was DNase treated before reverse transcription.

The receptor was isolated from a female donor in good health. The rearrangement links TRBV20-1 to TRBJ2-1, with 7 bases matching TRBD2. The CDR3 is CSARDPSGEVYNEQFF. CDR3 in DNA: TGCAGTGCTAGAGATCCGAGCGGGGAAGTCTACAATGAGCAGTTCTTC.